A selection of T cell receptor beta chains follows, all from one sample in a study of CD8 T cells in ankylosing spondylitis. TCRdb re-called the 5' RACE reads with MiXCR, one entry per CDR3 protein. The sample gives more than 250,000 distinct CDR3 sequences, roughly 11% of which show up once; roughly 9.2% is in the top ten. Sample: blood, either unsorted or a sorted T cell fraction (not recorded which). These receptors were collected from a female donor with ankylosing spondylitis or in good health (not recorded which). Both conserved end residues are part of each CDR3. The D gene is left open where the match is weak. Size is stated for part of the rows, as once, few or many counts, or as a class when the clone is expanded.

TRBD1,TRBJ1-6,few,TRBV28,TGTGCCAGCAGTCAAAGAACCGGACAGGTCAATTCACCCCTCCACTTT,CASSQRTGQVNSPLHF
TRBD1,TRBJ2-2,many,TRBV6-1,TGTGCCAGCAGTCATCCCCCCCCCAGGGGGCAGGTCACCGGGGAGCTGTTTTTT,CASSHPPPRGQVTGELFF
TRBD1,TRBJ1-1,few,TRBV3-1,TGTGCCAGCAGCGAGGGACAGGGGAGGACTGAAGCTTTCTTT,CASSEGQGRTEAFF
-,TRBJ1-1,-,TRBV28,TGTGCCAGCAGCCCCCGAGGGGCCGGTTGGACTGAAGCTTTCTTT,CASSPRGAGWTEAFF
-,TRBJ2-7,many,TRBV20-1,TGCAGTGCTAGAGATGGGACTCACAACGCTGGGGAGCAGTACTTC,CSARDGTHNAGEQYF
TRBD1,TRBJ1-2,many,TRBV12-3/TRBV12-4,TGTGCCAGCAGTTTAACGGGACAGGGGTATGGCTACACCTTC,CASSLTGQGYGYTF
-,TRBJ1-1,many,TRBV20-1,TGCAGTGCTAGTACAGGTGAAGCTTTCTTT,CSASTGEAFF
-,TRBJ1-4,few,TRBV28,TGTGCCAGCAGCGGTCCTCCCAATGAAAAACTGTTTTTT,CASSGPPNEKLFF
-,TRBJ2-2,many,TRBV20-1,TGCAGTGCTGCGAGGGGGGCCGGGGAGCTGTTTTTT,CSAARGAGELFF
-,TRBJ2-1,many,TRBV29-1,TGCAGCCCAGGTGGGGGAAACAATGAGCAGTTCTTC,CSPGGGNNEQFF
-,TRBJ1-2,many,TRBV6-1,TGTGCCAGCAGTGGGGGCTCGGCGGGGACCTATGGCTACACCTTC,CASSGGSAGTYGYTF
-,TRBJ1-4,many,TRBV7-2,TGTGCCAGCAGCTTAGGCGGGATCGAAAAACTGTTTTTT,CASSLGGIEKLFF
-,TRBJ1-1,many,TRBV6-6,TGTGCCAGCATCCAATGGACAGCCACTGAAGCTTTCTTT,CASIQWTATEAFF
-,TRBJ2-2,many,TRBV6-1,TGTGCCAGCAGCCCGGCCCGGGGTGTAAACACCGGGGAGCTGTTTTTT,CASSPARGVNTGELFF
-,TRBJ2-7,-,TRBV28,TGTGCCAGCCGCCGGGACAGCGCCTATAGGAGGGCCTACGAGCAGTACTTC,CASRRDSAYRRAYEQYF
-,TRBJ2-1,few,TRBV11-2,TGTGCCAGCAGCTCCGACAGGCTCAATGAGCAGTTCTTC,CASSSDRLNEQFF
-,TRBJ1-1,-,TRBV3-1,TGTGCCAGCACCCAAGGAAGGGTCCGGTGGACTGAAGCTTTCTTT,CASTQGRVRWTEAFF
TRBD1,TRBJ1-2,many,TRBV5-1,TGCGCCAGCAGCCCAGGGACAGGGGGTTCGGGCTACACCTTC,CASSPGTGGSGYTF
-,TRBJ2-1,-,TRBV7-9,TGTGCCAGCAGCCTCAAGGACAATCTCGGGGAGCAGTTCTTC,CASSLKDNLGEQFF
-,TRBJ1-5,many,TRBV29-1,TGCAGCGTTGGTTGGGGGCTCAAGGAGCCCCAGCATTTT,CSVGWGLKEPQHF